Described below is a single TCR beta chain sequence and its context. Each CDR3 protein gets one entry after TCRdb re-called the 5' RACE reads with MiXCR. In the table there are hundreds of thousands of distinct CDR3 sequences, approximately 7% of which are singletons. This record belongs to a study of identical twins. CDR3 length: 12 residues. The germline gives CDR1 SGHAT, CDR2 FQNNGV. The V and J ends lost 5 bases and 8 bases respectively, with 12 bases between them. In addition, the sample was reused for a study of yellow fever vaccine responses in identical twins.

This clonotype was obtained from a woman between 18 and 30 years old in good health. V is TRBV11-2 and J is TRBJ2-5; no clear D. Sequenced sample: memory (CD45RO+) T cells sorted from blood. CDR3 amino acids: CASSQQQGTQYF. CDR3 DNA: TGTGCCAGCAGCCAGCAACAAGGAACCCAGTACTTC.